One and the same sample provided the 9 T cell receptor beta chains below, sequenced in a study of T-cell memory formation after mild COVID-19. In TCRdb, the 5' RACE reads were re-called with MiXCR into one record per CDR3 protein. The sample records 350,000 or so distinct CDR3 sequences, 10% to 15% being singletons. The material sequenced was PBMCs or a T cell subset sorted from them (not recorded which). Every receptor here comes from a man aged 18-30 years who had mild COVID-19 (a few samples of this study predate the infection). Cell type and time point are not known.

This clonotype has only a few counts. The chain carries TRBV7-2 and TRBJ2-1; D not certain. V was shortened by 1 base and J by 1 base, with 8 bases between the two germline ends. Germline values: CDR1 SGHTA, CDR2 FQGNSA. This CDR3 contains 15 residues. Here the CDR3 DNA reads TGTGCCAGCAGCTTAGTTTGGGATTCCTACAATGAGCAGTTCTTC. Residues: CASSLVWDSYNEQFF.

This clonotype was seen a handful of times. This chain links TRBV14 with TRBJ2-3, with 8 bases matching TRBD2. J was trimmed by 0 bases and V by 2 bases; bases with no gene match: 1. The CDR3 spans 15 residues. Germline V lookup: CDR1 SGHDN, CDR2 FVKESK. In DNA form, the CDR3 reads TGTGCCAGCAGCCAACGGGGGGGAAGCACAGATACGCAGTATTTT. It encodes CASSQRGGSTDTQYF.

The genes are TRBV12-3 or TRBV12-4 and TRBJ2-4; no clear D. V was clipped by 5 bases and J by 0 bases, with 14 bases between them. The CDR3 has 16 residues. CDR3 sequence: CASSPTSTLAKNIQYF. The DNA of the CDR3 is TGTGCCAGCAGTCCCACGAGCACTCTAGCCAAAAACATTCAGTACTTC.

In its sample, this clonotype was seen a few times. V gene TRBV5-1 combines with J gene TRBJ2-3; no clear D gene. Trimming took off 0 bases at V and 4 bases at J, with 9 bases between the two ends. The germline V gene has CDR1 SGHRS and CDR2 YFSETQ. The CDR3 has 14 amino acids. The CDR3 bases are TGCGCCAGCAGCTTGGGGCAGGACCCAGATACGCAGTATTTT. Encoded protein: CASSLGQDPDTQYF.

The V gene is TRBV12-3 or TRBV12-4, the J gene TRBJ1-3, with TRBD1 matching over 7 bases. CDR3 length: 13 amino acids. V dropped 8 bases and J dropped 4; count of bases not matched to a gene: 5. The CDR3 sequence is CASGGGRGNTIYF. The CDR3 bases are TGTGCCAGCGGAGGGGGCAGGGGAAACACCATATATTTT.

The chain is built from TRBV29-1 and TRBJ2-7, with D tentatively TRBD2 (6 bases). The V gene's germline CDR1 is SQVTM and CDR2 ANQGSEA. The CDR3 covers 13 residues. Trimming left V 0 bases short and J 4 bases short, with 10 bases between. CDR3 in DNA: TGCAGCGTTGAAGACCCAGGGAGGTACGAGCAGTACTTC. This codes for CSVEDPGRYEQYF.

This clonotype was counted a few times. The rearrangement uses TRBV25-1 and TRBJ2-6, with D possibly TRBD1 on 6 matching bases. The CDR3 contains 16 residues. The germline CDR1 and CDR2 sequences are MGHDK and SYGVNS. With 4 bases removed from V and 0 bases from J, the gap between germline ends came to 10 bases. CDR3 DNA: TGTGCCAGCAGTGGAACAGGGAGCTCTGGGGCCAACGTCCTGACTTTC. Its translation is CASSGTGSSGANVLTF.

The table lists this clonotype with a few counts. This chain joins TRBV5-4 and TRBJ2-1; 10 bases map to TRBD2. J lost 7 bases, V lost 4 bases, and 8 bases had no gene match. Germline CDR1 and CDR2: SGHNT and YYREEE (reference sequence). The CDR3 loop spans 15 amino acids. This CDR3 is CASSPRGTSVNEQFF. Written as DNA, the CDR3 is TGTGCCAGCAGCCCCCGCGGGACTAGCGTGAATGAGCAGTTCTTC.

This clonotype was found many times. CDR3 sequence reads: CSARGHLVAFF. The CDR3 DNA reads TGCAGCGCGCGTGGGCACCTTGTTGCTTTCTTT. V usage is TRBV29-1 and J usage is TRBJ1-1; D gene uncertain. V lost 7 bases and J 11 bases, leaving 17 bases between the germline ends. CDR3 length: 11 amino acids. Germline V gene data show CDR1 as SQVTM and CDR2 as ANQGSEA.